The source of this T cell receptor beta chain is a study of shared T cell receptors in the human thymus (dated by TCRdb to 2020 to 2023). For the wider study: The study examined how self-reactive, shared T-cell receptor alpha chains are generated in the human thymus.

About this clone: It lacks a known antigen. Base qualities are not recorded, but no much larger clone differs from it by a single base.

Library preparation used the immunoSEQ multiplex PCR assay. Held by TCRdb, this immuneACCESS table contains in-frame sequences only and omits some clones. Under half of the omission traces to an unresolved V gene where checked; the cause of the rest is unknown. Present in this sample are roughly 410,000 clones, roughly 94% of which were seen just once. The ten largest clones capture approximately 0.02% of the sample. The sample was thymocytes. The sequence derives from a human donor.

The CDR3 amino acid sequence is: CASSSAPGFEGYTF. The DNA sequence is as follows: TGTGCCAGCAGTTCGGCCCCAGGGTTTGAAGGCTACACCTTC. The chain couples TRBV25-1 to TRBJ1-2, with a weak D call of TRBD1 (5 bases match). Based on the germline V gene, the CDR1 and CDR2 sequences are MGHDK and SYGVNS. A distance of 18 bases separates the germline ends of V and J, which lose 5 bases and 8 bases respectively. The CDR3 sequence holds 14 residues, the cysteine and phenylalanine included. This entry keeps only the CDR3 DNA: 42 bases, framed from base 1.